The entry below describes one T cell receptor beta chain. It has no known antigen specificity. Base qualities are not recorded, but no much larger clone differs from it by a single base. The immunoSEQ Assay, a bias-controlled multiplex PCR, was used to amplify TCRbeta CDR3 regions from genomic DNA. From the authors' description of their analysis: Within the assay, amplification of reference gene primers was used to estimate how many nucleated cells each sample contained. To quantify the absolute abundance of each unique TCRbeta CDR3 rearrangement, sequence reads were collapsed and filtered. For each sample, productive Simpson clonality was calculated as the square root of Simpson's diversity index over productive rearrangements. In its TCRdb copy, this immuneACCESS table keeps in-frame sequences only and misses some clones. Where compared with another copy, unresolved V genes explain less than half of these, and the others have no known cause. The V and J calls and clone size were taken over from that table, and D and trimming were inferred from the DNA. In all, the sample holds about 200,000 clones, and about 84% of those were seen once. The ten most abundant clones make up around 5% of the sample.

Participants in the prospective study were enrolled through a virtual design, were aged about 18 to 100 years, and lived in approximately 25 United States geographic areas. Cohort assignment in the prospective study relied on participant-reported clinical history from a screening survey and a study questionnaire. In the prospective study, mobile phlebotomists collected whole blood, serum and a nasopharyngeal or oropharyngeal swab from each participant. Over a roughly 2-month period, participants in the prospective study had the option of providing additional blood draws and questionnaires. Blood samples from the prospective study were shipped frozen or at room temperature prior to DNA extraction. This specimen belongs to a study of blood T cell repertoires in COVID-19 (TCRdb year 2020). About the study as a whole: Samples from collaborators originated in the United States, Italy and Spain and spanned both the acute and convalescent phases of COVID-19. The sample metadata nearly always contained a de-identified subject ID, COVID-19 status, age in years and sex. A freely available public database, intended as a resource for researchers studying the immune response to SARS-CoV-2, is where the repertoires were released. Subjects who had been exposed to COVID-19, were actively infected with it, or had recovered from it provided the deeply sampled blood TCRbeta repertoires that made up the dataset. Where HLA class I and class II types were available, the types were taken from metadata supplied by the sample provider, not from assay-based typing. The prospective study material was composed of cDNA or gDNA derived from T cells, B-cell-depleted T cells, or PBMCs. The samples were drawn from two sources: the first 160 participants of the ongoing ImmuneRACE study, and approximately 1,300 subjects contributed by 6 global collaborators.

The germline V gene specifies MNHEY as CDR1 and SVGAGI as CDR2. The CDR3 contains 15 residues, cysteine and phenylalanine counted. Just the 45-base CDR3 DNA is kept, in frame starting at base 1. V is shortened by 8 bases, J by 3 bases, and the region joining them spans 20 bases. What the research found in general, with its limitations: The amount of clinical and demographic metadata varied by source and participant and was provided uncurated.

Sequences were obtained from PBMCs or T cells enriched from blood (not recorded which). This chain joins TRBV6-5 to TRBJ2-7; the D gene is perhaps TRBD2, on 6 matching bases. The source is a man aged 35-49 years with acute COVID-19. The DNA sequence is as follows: TGTGCCAGCGGCCGTAGCGGCAACCATCTCTACGAGCAGTACTTC. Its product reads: CASGRSGNHLYEQYF.